These T cell receptor beta chains were read from a single sample in a study of vaccination effects on CD4 cells after COVID-19. The protocol was immunoSEQ multiplex PCR, while the TCRdb copy is restricted to in-frame clones and leaves out a portion. The profile shows 20,000 to 25,000 clones, around 72% of them singletons. The antigens these receptors bind are not known. Specimen: CD4+ T cells from PBMCs cultured with HCoV-NL63 spike peptides, collected before COVID-19 vaccination. The receptors come from a human donor who received a COVID-19 vaccine. Each CDR3 is given without its conserved first and last residue. Clone sizes are given selectively: once, few, many, or a class where the clone is expanded.

>TRBJ1-6|TRBV27|few|14
ASSFRGDSLNSPLH
>TRBJ2-3|TRBV9|once|14
ASSVGLAGRADTQY
>TRBJ1-4|TRBV27|few|11
ASSLGVWEKLF
>TRBJ2-3|TRBV10-3|NA|12
AISPDSPEDTQY
>TRBJ2-1|TRBV4-2|NA|13
ASSHILAGRNEQF
>TRBJ2-7|TRBV7-2|NA|9
ASSIAYEQY
>TRBJ1-1|TRBV12-3/TRBV12-4|few|10
ASSAGAGEAF
>TRBJ2-3|TRBV28|NA|10
ASSLTTDTQY
>TRBJ1-2|TRBV19|few|11
ASSIGTNYGYT
>TRBJ1-2|TRBV6-1|NA|12
ASSESGLGYGYT
>TRBJ1-5|TRBV19|NA|11
ASTKGGGQPQH
>TRBJ2-2|TRBV28|NA|12
ASGVEGNTGELF
>TRBJ1-1|TRBV12-3/TRBV12-4|NA|11
ASSFQGNTEAF
>TRBJ1-5|TRBV6-5|NA|12
ASRITVGDQPQH
>TRBJ2-3|TRBV21-1|NA|15
ASSKGQYFLLTDTQY
>TRBJ2-7|TRBV4-2|few|12
ASSQDVAGREQY
>TRBJ1-2|TRBV2|NA|13
ASSDDTGSNYGYT
>TRBJ1-5|TRBV5-4|NA|13
ASSLGAGIGQPQH
>TRBJ1-1|TRBV4-1|NA|15
ASSQAWAGRLNTEAF
>TRBJ2-5|TRBV15|NA|12
ATRGTSGIETQY
>TRBJ2-1|TRBV2|NA|12
ASRSGTSSNEQF
>TRBJ2-3|TRBV6-4|once|12
ASSEGGSADTQY
>TRBJ2-5|TRBV4-2|once|13
ASRLGSGGQETQY
>TRBJ1-4|TRBV6-5|NA|12
ASRLTGQNEKLF
>TRBJ2-7|TRBV6-2/TRBV6-3|once|14
ASSFGGSSGTYEQY
>TRBJ2-1|TRBV2|NA|11
ASSEGGPKDKF
>TRBJ1-5|TRBV9|few|11
ASSETENQPQH
>TRBJ1-6|TRBV3-1/TRBV3-2|NA|13
ASRGRGSYNSPLH
>TRBJ1-4|TRBV30|NA|13
AWSVTGKIGEKLF
>TRBJ2-1|TRBV5-4|NA|11
ASSLTSSNEQF
>TRBJ1-2|TRBV4-1|NA|14
ASSQDEWLNSYGYT
>TRBJ2-5|TRBV19|NA|13
ASSIRQGLRWTQY
>TRBJ1-2|TRBV12-5|NA|13
ASGKSGTGGVGYT
>TRBJ2-2|TRBV5-5|NA|14
ASSPRDRVGTGELF
>TRBJ1-5|TRBV7-2|NA|12
ASSTQGANQPQH
>TRBJ2-2|TRBV19|NA|13
ASSATLGGTGELF
>TRBJ2-1|TRBV21-1|NA|10
ASSVVYNEQF
>TRBJ2-1|TRBV5-8|NA|13
ASSPTGGGAREQF
>TRBJ1-1|TRBV19|few|11
ASSRRITTEAF
>TRBJ2-7|TRBV15|few|13
ATSRDPLASYEQY
>TRBJ2-3|TRBV7-3|NA|13
ASSLEGVGTDTQY
>TRBJ2-5|TRBV10-3|NA|13
AISESTGRQETQY